These 30 T cell receptor beta chains share one sample of origin, sequenced in a study of beta chain features in type 1 diabetes. No antigen has been identified for these receptors. Study-level points and caveats: There was a moderate but significant shortening of TCRB CDR3s in all four CD4+ subsets of Type 1 diabetes patients.

All of the isolated RNA was reverse transcribed, so expressed TCRB transcripts were sequenced. The method was immunoSEQ multiplex PCR; TCRdb's version includes in-frame clones alone and lacks a portion of them. Of more than 250,000 clones in the sample, approximately 20% were seen once. Material for sequencing was naive CD4+ T cells from blood. The receptors come from a woman aged 40 to 50 with type 1 diabetes.

V is TRBV28 and J is TRBJ2-3; TRBD1 is a possible D gene (6 bases). The V and J ends lost 5 bases and 0 bases respectively, with 9 bases between them. CDR1 is MDHEN and CDR2 is SYDVKM in the germline V gene. The CDR3 sequence is 14 residues long. This CDR3 reads CASSPGQSTDTQYF. CDR3 nucleotide sequence: TGTGCCAGCAGTCCCGGACAGAGCACAGATACGCAGTATTTT.

The chain couples TRBV5-4 to TRBJ1-2; TRBD1 matches 9 bases. CDR3 length: 14 amino acids. V lost 3 bases and J lost 4; bases outside the gene matches: 4. Germline V gene lookup returns CDR1 SGHNT and CDR2 YYREEE (reference sequence). DNA of the CDR3: TGTGCCAGCAGCTGGGGACAGGGCCTCTATGGCTACACCTTC. Residues: CASSWGQGLYGYTF.

This clone was seen a few times. The rearrangement joins TRBV19 to TRBJ2-7; 7 bases map to TRBD2. CDR1 and CDR2 from the germline V gene are LNHDA and SQIVND (reference sequence). The V and J ends lost 6 bases and 4 bases, in that order; junction bases with no gene match: 9. This CDR3 has 14 amino acids. The CDR3 here is CASSLSGEPYEQYF. CDR3 DNA: TGTGCCAGTAGCCTGAGCGGGGAACCATACGAGCAGTACTTC.

This clone was seen a handful of times. Within the sample, other DNA sequences also encode this same CDR3. The V call is TRBV11-2, the J call TRBJ2-5; D not resolved. CDR3 size: 12 residues. From germline, CDR1 is SGHAT and CDR2 FQNNGV. V lost 1 base, J lost 5 bases, and 5 bases lay in between. CDR3 DNA: TGTGCCAGCAGCTTAGGTCGGGAGACCCAGTACTTC. Residues: CASSLGRETQYF.

This chain uses TRBV7-2 with TRBJ2-3, with 7 bases fitting TRBD2. The germline V gene encodes CDR1 SGHTA and CDR2 FQGNSA. V was pared by 0 bases and J by 6 bases, with 12 bases of the junction left unmatched. The CDR3 consists of 17 residues. The CDR3, as DNA: TGTGCCAGCAGCTTAGCGCTGGCTAGCGGACTTGGGGATACGCAGTATTTT. Its protein product is CASSLALASGLGDTQYF. The full variable domain, its missing parts supplied by reference TRBV7-2 and TRBJ2-3, is GAGVSQSPSNKVTEKGKDVELRCDPISGHTALYWYRQSLGQGLEFLIYFQGNSAPDKSGLPSDRFSAERTGGSVSTLTIQRTQQEDSAVYLCASSLALASGLGDTQYFGPGTRLTVL.

The chain combines TRBV7-2 with TRBJ2-7, with 8 bases matching TRBD2. Trimming cost V 5 bases and J 2 bases; bases outside gene matches: 8. CDR3 length: 15 residues. Germline V CDR1 and CDR2: SGHTA, FQGNSA. CDR3 nucleotides: TGTGCCAGCAGCCAGAGCGGGAGTGTAGCCTACGAGCAGTACTTC. Amino acids: CASSQSGSVAYEQYF. Full variable domain (outside the CDR3, taken from reference TRBV7-2 and TRBJ2-7): GAGVSQSPSNKVTEKGKDVELRCDPISGHTALYWYRQSLGQGLEFLIYFQGNSAPDKSGLPSDRFSAERTGGSVSTLTIQRTQQEDSAVYLCASSQSGSVAYEQYFGPGTRLTVT.

This clone was counted only a few times. Mismatch with germline at one junction end may stem from a read error. Other DNA sequences in this specimen translate into the identical CDR3. This chain uses TRBV29-1 with TRBJ1-3; 8 bases are a match to TRBD1. Germline lookup yields CDR1 SQVTM and CDR2 ANQGSEA. The CDR3 runs 13 residues. The CDR3 coding sequence is TGCAGCGTCGAAGACAGGGGTGGAAACACCATATATTTT. This gives the protein CSVEDRGGNTIYF.

The rearrangement links TRBV19 to TRBJ1-6; 7 positions match TRBD1. The germline V gene encodes CDR1 LNHDA and CDR2 SQIVND (reference sequence). Trimming cost V 8 bases and J 0 bases; bases outside gene matches: 10. The CDR3 has 17 residues. CDR3 nucleotides: TGTGCCAGTCAATCCCGGGACAGCAGCTCCTATAATTCACCCCTCCACTTT. Its protein is CASQSRDSSSYNSPLHF.

The V gene is TRBV7-9, the J gene TRBJ2-5; TRBD1 is a possible D gene (6 bases). Trimming cost V 4 bases and J 0 bases, with 9 bases left between them. Germline CDR1 SEHNR, CDR2 FQNEAQ (reference sequence). This CDR3 has 14 amino acids. CDR3 protein: CASSSGQYQETQYF. DNA for the CDR3: TGTGCCAGCAGCTCAGGACAGTACCAAGAGACCCAGTACTTC.

The chain links TRBV2 to TRBJ2-3, with 7 nucleotides matching TRBD1. This CDR3 is built from 16 residues. CDR1 is SNHLY, CDR2 FYNNEI, per germline. J gave up 6 bases and V 7 bases, and 16 bases lay outside the gene matches. The DNA of the CDR3 is TGTGCCAGCATGGGGACAGCCGGGTTCCCGAGTGATACGCAGTATTTT. Translating it yields CASMGTAGFPSDTQYF.

The table lists this clone with a few counts. The chain joins TRBV29-1 to TRBJ2-5, with D unclear. Germline V gene lookup returns CDR1 SQVTM and CDR2 ANQGSEA. CDR3 length: 11 amino acids. Between the trimmed V and J ends, which lost 3 bases and 6 bases, there was a span of 8 bases. CDR3 loop: CSVDFGQTQYF. CDR3 coding DNA: TGCAGCGTTGATTTTGGGCAGACCCAGTACTTC.

In its sample, this clone was seen a few times. The genes are TRBV4-3 and TRBJ1-2; D gene ambiguous. V was shortened by 1 base and J by 5 bases, with 11 bases between the two germline ends. Germline CDR1 reads LGHNA; CDR2 reads YSLEER. The CDR3 covers 14 residues. The CDR3 region is CASSQVYGLYGYTF. The CDR3 DNA follows: TGCGCCAGCAGCCAAGTTTACGGACTATATGGCTACACCTTC.

This rearrangement joins TRBV9 to TRBJ2-1; D is uncertain. The length of the CDR3 is 14 residues. Germline V CDR1 and CDR2: SGDLS, YYNGEE. Trimming stripped 0 bases from V and 6 bases from J, with 10 bases between. CDR3 protein: CASSVGFSTNEQFF. In nucleotides, the CDR3 is TGTGCCAGCAGCGTAGGGTTTTCTACCAATGAGCAGTTCTTC. The variable domain in full, completed from reference TRBV9 and TRBJ2-1, reads DSGVTQTPKHLITATGQRVTLRCSPRSGDLSVYWYQQSLDQGLQFLIQYYNGEERAKGNILERFSAQQFPDLHSELNLSSLELGDSALYFCASSVGFSTNEQFFGPGTRLTVL.

This clone was counted only a few times. CDR3 residues: CSVAGLVDYNEQFF. As DNA, the CDR3 is TGCAGCGTTGCAGGACTAGTGGACTACAATGAGCAGTTCTTC. This chain uses TRBV29-1 with TRBJ2-1; 7 bases match TRBD2. CDR1 is SQVTM and CDR2 is ANQGSEA in the germline V gene. Unmatched junction bases numbered 6, after V lost 4 bases and J lost 3 bases. The CDR3 contains 14 residues.

This clone was counted between two and nine times. The J gene is TRBJ1-6, the V gene TRBV18, with a weak D call TRBD1 (5 bases). Germline CDR1 is KGHSH and CDR2 is LQKENI. The CDR3 sequence is 14 residues long. V gave up 6 bases and J gave up 8 bases, with 14 bases separating them. The CDR3 nucleotides read TGTGCCAGCTCTGCCGTCGGGGGGGATTCACCCCTCCACTTT. This encodes CASSAVGGDSPLHF.

This clone was observed a few times. The rearrangement uses TRBV29-1 and TRBJ2-1; possibly TRBD1 for D (6 bases). CDR3 size: 16 residues. Trimming took 6 bases from V and 4 from J, leaving 22 bases between them. CDR1 and CDR2 (germline): SQVTM, ANQGSEA. The CDR3 DNA reads as TGCAGCGTAACCACAGGGAGTGAGTGGTTGTACAATGAGCAGTTCTTC. Protein: CSVTTGSEWLYNEQFF.

The chain links TRBV7-9 to TRBJ2-5, with 8 bases aligning to TRBD1. J was trimmed by 2 bases and V by 5 bases; bases with no gene match: 7. This CDR3 contains 15 residues. CDR1 and CDR2 (germline): SEHNR, FQNEAQ (reference sequence). In DNA, the CDR3 is TGTGCCAGCAGCCAGATCTGGACAGGGCAAGAGACCCAGTACTTC. Residues: CASSQIWTGQETQYF.

The V gene is TRBV9, the J gene TRBJ2-4; TRBD1 matches 10 bases. V gave up 3 bases and J gave up 9 bases; unmatched junction bases: 12. This CDR3 is built from 16 residues. The germline V gene encodes CDR1 SGDLS and CDR2 YYNGEE. CDR3 coding DNA: TGTGCCAGCAGCGCTCCCGGGACAGGGGTTTTCAGCATTCAGTACTTC. Translated, it gives CASSAPGTGVFSIQYF.

This chain joins TRBV7-9 and TRBJ2-3; no clear D gene. The V end was cut by 4 bases, the J end by 2 bases, with 4 bases between. CDR1 SEHNR and CDR2 FQNEAQ come from the germline V gene (reference sequence). The CDR3 spans 12 residues. As DNA, the CDR3 is TGTGCCAGCAGCTCCCTCACAGATACGCAGTATTTT. Its translation is CASSSLTDTQYF.

This clone was seen a few times. This chain joins TRBV7-2 and TRBJ2-5, with unresolved D. Germline CDR1 and CDR2: SGHTA and FQGNSA. The CDR3 extends over 13 amino acids. The V end was cut by 5 bases, the J end by 4 bases, with 11 bases between. This CDR3 reads CASSARVVETQYF. The CDR3 DNA sequence: TGTGCCAGCAGCGCTCGGGTTGTAGAGACCCAGTACTTC.

This clone has just a few counts. The chain joins TRBV5-1 to TRBJ1-1; D not resolved. The CDR3 loop spans 13 amino acids. CDR1 is SGHRS, CDR2 YFSETQ, per germline. Trimming pared 4 bases from V and 3 bases from J, leaving 10 bases between. CDR3 DNA sequence: TGCGCCAGCAGCCCTAGGGAGCACACTGAAGCTTTCTTT. It yields the protein CASSPREHTEAFF.

This clone has a handful of counts. The rearrangement links TRBV6-5 to TRBJ2-7, with 9 nucleotides matching TRBD2. This CDR3 has 15 amino acids. Germline V lookup: CDR1 MNHEY, CDR2 SVGAGI. Losses at the gene ends were 0 bases for V and 5 bases for J; bases not matched to a gene: 5. CDR3 nucleotide sequence: TGTGCCAGCAGTTACTCTAGCGGGAGTAGGGACGAGCAGTACTTC. It is translated as CASSYSSGSRDEQYF.

There are a few counts of this clone. Other DNA variants within this sample encode the same CDR3. J is TRBJ2-5 and V is TRBV7-2, with a weak D call TRBD1 (7 bases). Germline V CDR1 and CDR2: SGHTA, FQGNSA. Trimming cost V 1 base and J 5 bases, with 11 bases left between them. The CDR3 is 14 amino acids. The CDR3 loop is CASSLGTGGETQYF. CDR3 in DNA: TGTGCCAGCAGCTTAGGGACAGGAGGGGAGACCCAGTACTTC.

The chain couples TRBV2 to TRBJ2-7; D not resolved. Trimming cost V 3 bases and J 0 bases, with 9 bases left between them. CDR1 and CDR2 (germline): SNHLY, FYNNEI. This CDR3 spans 14 amino acids. CDR3 bases: TGTGCCAGCAGTGAGCACAGCTCCTCCTACGAGCAGTACTTC. It encodes CASSEHSSSYEQYF.

The chain uses TRBV7-2 and TRBJ2-7; 7 bases match TRBD1. With 6 bases clipped from V and 5 bases from J, the junction kept 10 bases outside the gene matches. Germline V gives CDR1 SGHTA, CDR2 FQGNSA. The length of the CDR3 is 14 residues. The chain's CDR3 is CASRETGVGNEQYF. The CDR3 region has the DNA TGTGCCAGCAGGGAAACAGGGGTAGGTAACGAGCAGTACTTC. The whole variable domain, remainder taken from reference TRBV7-2 and TRBJ2-7, is GAGVSQSPSNKVTEKGKDVELRCDPISGHTALYWYRQSLGQGLEFLIYFQGNSAPDKSGLPSDRFSAERTGGSVSTLTIQRTQQEDSAVYLCASRETGVGNEQYFGPGTRLTVT.

V gene TRBV5-6 combines with J gene TRBJ1-1, with a weak D call TRBD1 (6 bases). V was cut by 3 bases and J by 1 base, with 10 bases left in between. The germline V gene has CDR1 SGHDT and CDR2 YYEEEE. The CDR3 length is 14 residues. The CDR3 reads CASSSGTPNTEAFF. The CDR3 nucleotides read TGTGCCAGCAGCTCCGGGACACCGAACACTGAAGCTTTCTTT.

This clone was counted between two and nine times. V and J are TRBV25-1 and TRBJ2-5, with 10 nucleotides matching TRBD1. The ends lost 6 bases at V and 4 bases at J; junction bases unmatched: 2. This CDR3 has 13 amino acids. Germline lookup yields CDR1 MGHDK and CDR2 SYGVNS. The CDR3 DNA is TGTGCCAGCAGACGGACAGGGGGAGAGACCCAGTACTTC. Protein product: CASRRTGGETQYF.

A few counts support this clone. The chain couples TRBV19 to TRBJ1-5, with TRBD1 identical over 9 bases. The CDR3 contains 19 residues. V was clipped by 10 bases and J by 0 bases; unmatched bases: 19. CDR1 LNHDA and CDR2 SQIVND come from the germline V gene (reference sequence). CDR3 sequence (DNA): TGTGCCAACCCTCGTATCCGGGACAGGGACCGATATAGCAATCAGCCCCAGCATTTT. This codes for CANPRIRDRDRYSNQPQHF.

This clone occurred a few times. The chain carries TRBV4-1 and TRBJ1-5, with no clear D. The V and J ends lost 0 bases and 6 bases respectively, with 18 bases between them. The CDR3 is 17 amino acids. Germline values: CDR1 MGHRA, CDR2 YSYEKL. The CDR3 DNA sequence: TGCGCCAGCAGCCAAGATCCCGACTTCCCAATCGCTCAGCCCCAGCATTTT. Translating gives CASSQDPDFPIAQPQHF.

This chain connects TRBV7-9 to TRBJ2-1; a possible D gene is TRBD2 (7 bases). Germline V gene sequence: CDR1 SEHNR, CDR2 FQNEAQ (reference sequence). CDR3 length: 16 amino acids. With 5 bases removed from V and 5 bases from J, the gap between germline ends came to 19 bases. The CDR3 DNA reads TGTGCCAGCAGCCCCAGATGGCGGGGGACAAACAATGAGCAGTTCTTC. Its protein product is CASSPRWRGTNNEQFF.